The T cell receptor (beta chain) described here comes from a study of T cell repertoires in cytomegalovirus infection. About the research overall: Peptides in the study included HLA-C-restricted and HLA-B-restricted CMV epitopes.

Germline CDR1 and CDR2: LGHNA and YNFKEQ. This CDR3 contains 15 residues. Trimming took 2 bases from V and 9 from J; bases not matched to a gene: 4. Broader study findings: Identification of carriers of CMV plus the relevant HLA was achieved through cumulative public TCR beta family frequency. HLA-C-restricted, CMV-specific TCR beta clonotypes were dominant ex vivo.

This clonotype was seen only a few times. Its antigen is undetermined. TCRdb independently ran MiXCR on the reads; one entry per CDR3 protein. Here the sample spans about 920,000 distinct CDR3 sequences, around a third being singletons. The receptor comes from a human donor in good health (CMV status not recorded). Some clones in this sample may be carry-over from other donors' samples. This chain uses TRBV4-2 with TRBJ2-2; TRBD2 matches at 12 bases. The sequencing used cultured CD8+ T cells from PBMCs, collected from culture after CMV antigen stimulation. CDR3 sequence (DNA): TGTGCCAGCAGCCAACCTAGCGGGGGGGCAAGGGAGCTGTTTTTT. Residues: CASSQPSGGARELFF.